Each of the 28 T cell receptor beta chains below was sequenced from the same sample in a study of Graves' ophthalmopathy and Graves' hyperthyroidism. RNA transcripts provided the template for amplifying TCR beta CDR3 regions. Investigators did first-round RT-PCR with HTBI primers, then second-round multiplex PCR. TCRdb re-called the multiplex PCR reads through MiXCR, storing one row per CDR3 protein. The data show roughly 1.1 million distinct CDR3 sequences, about two fifths seen once. Sample: peripheral blood or thyroid tissue (not recorded which). These receptors were taken from an adult man with Graves' hyperthyroidism.

In its sample, this clonotype was seen a few times. The chain recombines TRBV20-1 with TRBJ2-5; perhaps TRBD1 as D (6 bases). This CDR3 is 16 amino acids long. V lost 6 bases, J lost 4 bases, and 24 bases lay in between. Germline assignment: CDR1 DFQATT and CDR2 SNEGSKA (reference sequence). CDR3 in amino acids: CSAPVGAGGHGETQYF. The CDR3 DNA reads as TGCAGTGCCCCAGTGGGGGCCGGTGGGCACGGAGAGACCCAGTACTTC.

The table lists this clonotype with many counts. This chain joins TRBV20-1 and TRBJ2-2, with 9 bases matching TRBD2. This CDR3 has 15 residues. V shed 3 bases and J 5 bases; nucleotides not matched to a gene: 7. From germline, CDR1 is DFQATT and CDR2 SNEGSKA (reference sequence). The DNA for the CDR3 is TGCAGTGCTAGTAATGCGGGGGGGCGGACCGGGGAGCTGTTTTTT. This encodes CSASNAGGRTGELFF.

The chain carries TRBV6-1 and TRBJ1-6; D perhaps matches TRBD1 (5 bases). The length of the CDR3 is 14 residues. Trimming removed 7 bases from V and 8 bases from J, with 15 bases in between. In germline, CDR1 is MNHNS, CDR2 SASEGT. The CDR3 here is CASTLTLGDSPLHF. The CDR3 DNA sequence: TGTGCCAGCACCCTCACTCTAGGGGATTCACCCCTCCACTTT.

V usage is TRBV25-1 and J usage is TRBJ1-1; no reliable D call. V lost 2 bases to trimming and J lost 0 bases, with 7 bases between them. CDR1 MGHDK and CDR2 SYGVNS come from the germline V gene. The CDR3 is 14 amino acids. CDR3 sequence: CASSEEAVNTEAFF. The CDR3 region has the DNA TGTGCCAGCAGTGAAGAGGCGGTGAACACTGAAGCTTTCTTT.

V usage is TRBV29-1 and J usage is TRBJ2-6, with TRBD1 matching 7 bases. This CDR3 spans 9 amino acids. The J segment lost 17 bases and the V segment lost 7 bases, leaving 5 bases of the junction unmatched. Germline V gene sequence: CDR1 SQVTM, CDR2 ANQGSEA. The CDR3 DNA is TGCAGCGGTCGACAGGGCGTGACTTTC. Amino acids: CSGRQGVTF.

The chain carries TRBV29-1 and TRBJ2-6, with unresolved D. The CDR3 contains 13 residues. Germline loops: CDR1 SQVTM, CDR2 ANQGSEA. The V end lost 4 bases, the J end lost 4 bases, and 8 bases lay between the germline ends. The CDR3 DNA sequence: TGCAGCGTTGGGATCACGGGGGCCAACGTCCTGACTTTC. Amino acids: CSVGITGANVLTF.

This clonotype was recorded at least ten times. This chain connects TRBV7-2 to TRBJ2-5; 7 bases are shared with TRBD2. The CDR3 has 15 amino acids. Trimming removed 5 bases from V and 5 bases from J; junction bases left unmatched: 11. CDR1 and CDR2 (germline): SGHTA, FQGNSA. CDR3 bases: TGTGCCAGCAGCCCCGGGACTACCAGCCTGGAGACCCAGTACTTC. Residues: CASSPGTTSLETQYF. Drawing the rest from reference TRBV7-2 and TRBJ2-5, the complete variable domain is GAGVSQSPSNKVTEKGKDVELRCDPISGHTALYWYRQSLGQGLEFLIYFQGNSAPDKSGLPSDRFSAERTGGSVSTLTIQRTQQEDSAVYLCASSPGTTSLETQYFGPGTRLLVL.

This chain joins TRBV6-1 and TRBJ2-7; 7 positions match TRBD1. V shed 6 bases and J 9 bases; nucleotides not matched to a gene: 14. Germline V lookup: CDR1 MNHNS, CDR2 SASEGT. This CDR3 region has 14 residues. CDR3 residues: CASRNMGQPGGQYF. The CDR3 nucleotides read TGTGCCAGCAGGAACATGGGACAGCCTGGGGGGCAGTACTTC.

V gene TRBV12-3 or TRBV12-4 combines with J gene TRBJ1-5, with D unclear. The CDR3 has 16 amino acids. The ends were cut back, 5 bases at V and 2 bases at J, with 16 bases in the middle. The CDR3 sequence: CASSPWAGQGNQPQHF. In DNA form, the CDR3 reads TGTGCCAGCAGTCCCTGGGCAGGCCAGGGCAATCAGCCCCAGCATTTT.

Of note for this clonotype: This CDR3 fails to terminate in the conserved phenylalanine or tryptophan, so it likely reflects a read error. It is unclear where the CDR3 begins or ends on the DNA, so no DNA is shown, and the CDR3 is as TCRdb lists it. This chain connects TRBV7-2 to TRBJ1-1; the table assigns TRBD1, which was not confirmed against the DNA. From germline, CDR1 is SGHTA and CDR2 FQGNSA. Including both end residues, the CDR3 is 13 amino acids long. CDR3: CASSLRGTGSPPL.

Regarding this clonotype: One end of the junction is discordant with germline, which a read error may explain. The chain carries TRBV10-3 and TRBJ2-7; D is perhaps TRBD1 (6 bases). CDR1 and CDR2 (germline): ENHRY, SYGVKD. This CDR3 comprises 13 residues. The CDR3 protein is CASSDGDTGELYF. The DNA of the CDR3 is TGTGCCAGCAGTGACGGGGACACCGGGGAGCTGTACTTC.

This clonotype has at least ten counts. This chain links TRBV10-2 with TRBJ2-7; D possibly corresponds to TRBD1 (6 bases). This CDR3 has 14 amino acids. Germline-derived CDR1 and CDR2 are WSHSY and SAAADI. V dropped 0 bases and J dropped 3 bases, with 9 bases sitting between them. The CDR3 loop reads CASSESEGGYEQYF. Here the CDR3 DNA reads TGCGCCAGCAGTGAGTCCGAAGGGGGCTACGAGCAGTACTTC.

V usage is TRBV6-1 and J usage is TRBJ1-5; weak D call: TRBD1 (5 bases). This CDR3 comprises 15 residues. Trimming cost V 2 bases and J 6 bases, with 14 bases left between them. Germline V lookup: CDR1 MNHNS, CDR2 SASEGT. In nucleotides, the CDR3 is TGTGCCAGCAGTGAATATTTGGGGACGGGTCAGCCCCAGCATTTT. Translation: CASSEYLGTGQPQHF.

This clonotype was picked up many times. This chain links TRBV7-9 with TRBJ2-6; TRBD1 might be the D (5 bases). Germline loops: CDR1 SEHNR, CDR2 FQNEAQ (reference sequence). V lost 3 bases to trimming and J lost 4 bases, with 10 bases between them. The CDR3 runs 15 residues. CDR3 loop: CASSFPGQGANVLTF. In DNA, the CDR3 is TGTGCCAGCAGCTTCCCAGGGCAGGGGGCCAACGTCCTGACTTTC.

CDR3 residues: CSARRYGYEQYF. The CDR3 DNA follows: TGCAGTGCTAGACGTTATGGCTACGAGCAGTACTTC. The chain is built from TRBV29-1 and TRBJ2-7; D uncertain. CDR3 length equals 12 residues. The germline V gene has CDR1 SQVTM and CDR2 ANQGSEA.

A few counts support this clonotype. The chain carries TRBV6-2 or TRBV6-3 and TRBJ2-7; 8 bases map to TRBD1. The ends lost 2 bases at V and 0 bases at J; junction bases unmatched: 9. The length of the CDR3 is 17 residues. Germline values: CDR1 MNHEY, CDR2 SVGEGT. In nucleotides, the CDR3 is TGTGCCAGCAGTTACGGAGGGACAGGAACTAGCTCCTACGAGCAGTACTTC. Translated, it gives CASSYGGTGTSSYEQYF.

V usage is TRBV29-1 and J usage is TRBJ1-5; no firm D call. V was shortened by 0 bases and J by 13 bases, with 22 bases between the two germline ends. This CDR3 region has 15 residues. CDR1 and CDR2 (germline): SQVTM, ANQGSEA. As DNA, the CDR3 is TGCAGCGTTGAAGATCGGCGGGGTGTAACAGATACGCAGCATTTT. Translated, it gives CSVEDRRGVTDTQHF.

Comment on this clonotype: This may be a read error, as it is one base from a much larger clone. The missing conserved phenylalanine or tryptophan at the end of this CDR3 makes a read error likely. The chain is built from TRBV25-1 and TRBJ2-5; 12 bases agree with TRBD2. There are 16 residues in the CDR3. In germline, CDR1 is MGHDK, CDR2 SYGVNS. The V gene end was trimmed by 6 bases and the J gene end by 7 bases; junction bases not matched to a gene: 12. CDR3 protein: CASSLSSSGGAGTQYL. CDR3 DNA: TGTGCCAGCAGCTTAAGTTCTAGCGGGGGGGCTGGGACCCAGTACCTC.

Concerning this clonotype: An end of the junction differs from the germline gene, which may be a read error. This rearrangement joins TRBV29-1 to TRBJ2-7; 9 positions match TRBD1. Germline loops: CDR1 SQVTM, CDR2 ANQGSEA. The CDR3 covers 13 residues. The CDR3 spells CSIDSGQGYEQYF. CDR3 DNA sequence: TGCAGCATTGATTCGGGACAGGGCTACGAGCAGTACTTC.

There are many counts of this clonotype. The chain is built from TRBV19 and TRBJ1-5; TRBD1 matches at 7 bases. The CDR3 covers 15 residues. Trimming removed 6 bases from V and 4 bases from J; junction bases left unmatched: 9. Germline V gene data show CDR1 as LNHDA and CDR2 as SQIVND (reference sequence). CDR3 residues: CASSLVGTANQPQHF. In nucleotides, the CDR3 is TGTGCCAGTAGCTTGGTTGGGACAGCTAATCAGCCCCAGCATTTT.

This clonotype has ten or more counts. The chain recombines TRBV7-2 with TRBJ2-5; 10 bases are shared with TRBD2. V was clipped by 5 bases and J by 1 base; unmatched bases: 1. Germline V gene data show CDR1 as SGHTA and CDR2 as FQGNSA. This CDR3 is 14 amino acids long. CDR3 nucleotides: TGTGCCAGCAGCCGGACTAGCGGCCAAGAGACCCAGTACTTC. It specifies CASSRTSGQETQYF.

This rearrangement joins TRBV11-1 to TRBJ2-5; D may be TRBD2 (8 bases). The length of the CDR3 is 15 residues. The germline V gene has CDR1 SGHAT and CDR2 FQDESV (reference sequence). V was shortened by 8 bases and J by 4 bases, with 20 bases between the two germline ends. DNA of the CDR3: TGTGCCAGCTCCGGGGGGGTACCAGGGGGAGAGACCCAGTACTTC. Encoded protein: CASSGGVPGGETQYF.

This clonotype has more than one count but fewer than ten. The rearrangement uses TRBV5-1 and TRBJ1-1; D not certain. The CDR3 is 13 residues long. V lost 6 bases to trimming and J lost 5 bases, with 14 bases between them. CDR1 is SGHRS, CDR2 YFSETQ, per germline. The chain's CDR3 is CASKRERATEAFF. The CDR3 DNA is TGCGCCAGCAAAAGGGAACGGGCTACTGAAGCTTTCTTT.

The table lists this clonotype with many counts. The chain uses TRBV24-1 and TRBJ2-2, with D uncertain. Trimming took off 6 bases at V and 4 bases at J, with 11 bases between the two ends. Germline loops: CDR1 KGHDR, CDR2 SFDVKD. This CDR3 comprises 14 residues. Here the CDR3 reads CATSRAETTGELFF. The CDR3 DNA reads TGTGCCACCAGTCGAGCAGAGACCACCGGGGAGCTGTTTTTT.

This clonotype was recorded many times. The chain has TRBV7-8 and TRBJ2-6, with D unclear. V was clipped by 5 bases and J by 3 bases, with 5 bases between them. CDR1 SGHVS and CDR2 FQNEAQ come from the germline V gene. The CDR3 contains 13 residues. This CDR3 reads CASSSHGANVLTF. The CDR3 DNA reads as TGTGCCAGCAGCAGCCATGGGGCCAACGTCCTGACTTTC.

With regard to this clonotype: No conserved phenylalanine or tryptophan is present at the end of the CDR3, so a read error is the likely explanation. The CDR3 DNA is TGTGCCAGCAGGTGGGGGAACACTGAAGCTTTCCTT. Protein: CASRWGNTEAFL. This chain uses TRBV12-3 or TRBV12-4 with TRBJ1-1; D unclear. The CDR3 covers 12 residues. Deletions cut 6 bases from V and 1 base from J, with 6 bases between.

This clonotype has more than one count but fewer than ten. This chain links TRBV6-6 with TRBJ2-7; D might be TRBD1 (5 bases). V lost 0 bases, J lost 1 base, and 10 bases lay in between. Germline V gives CDR1 MNHNY, CDR2 SVGAGI (reference sequence). CDR3 length: 15 amino acids. The CDR3 sequence is CASSYSRQISYEQYF. CDR3 nucleotide sequence: TGTGCCAGCAGTTACTCCCGACAGATTTCCTACGAGCAGTACTTC.

V is TRBV20-1 and J is TRBJ1-6, with D uncertain. The V end was cut by 1 base, the J end by 6 bases, with 7 bases between. The germline V gene has CDR1 DFQATT and CDR2 SNEGSKA (reference sequence). CDR3 length: 13 residues. The CDR3 DNA reads as TGCAGTGCTAGAGCTACGATTAATTCACCCCTCCACTTT. Translation: CSARATINSPLHF.